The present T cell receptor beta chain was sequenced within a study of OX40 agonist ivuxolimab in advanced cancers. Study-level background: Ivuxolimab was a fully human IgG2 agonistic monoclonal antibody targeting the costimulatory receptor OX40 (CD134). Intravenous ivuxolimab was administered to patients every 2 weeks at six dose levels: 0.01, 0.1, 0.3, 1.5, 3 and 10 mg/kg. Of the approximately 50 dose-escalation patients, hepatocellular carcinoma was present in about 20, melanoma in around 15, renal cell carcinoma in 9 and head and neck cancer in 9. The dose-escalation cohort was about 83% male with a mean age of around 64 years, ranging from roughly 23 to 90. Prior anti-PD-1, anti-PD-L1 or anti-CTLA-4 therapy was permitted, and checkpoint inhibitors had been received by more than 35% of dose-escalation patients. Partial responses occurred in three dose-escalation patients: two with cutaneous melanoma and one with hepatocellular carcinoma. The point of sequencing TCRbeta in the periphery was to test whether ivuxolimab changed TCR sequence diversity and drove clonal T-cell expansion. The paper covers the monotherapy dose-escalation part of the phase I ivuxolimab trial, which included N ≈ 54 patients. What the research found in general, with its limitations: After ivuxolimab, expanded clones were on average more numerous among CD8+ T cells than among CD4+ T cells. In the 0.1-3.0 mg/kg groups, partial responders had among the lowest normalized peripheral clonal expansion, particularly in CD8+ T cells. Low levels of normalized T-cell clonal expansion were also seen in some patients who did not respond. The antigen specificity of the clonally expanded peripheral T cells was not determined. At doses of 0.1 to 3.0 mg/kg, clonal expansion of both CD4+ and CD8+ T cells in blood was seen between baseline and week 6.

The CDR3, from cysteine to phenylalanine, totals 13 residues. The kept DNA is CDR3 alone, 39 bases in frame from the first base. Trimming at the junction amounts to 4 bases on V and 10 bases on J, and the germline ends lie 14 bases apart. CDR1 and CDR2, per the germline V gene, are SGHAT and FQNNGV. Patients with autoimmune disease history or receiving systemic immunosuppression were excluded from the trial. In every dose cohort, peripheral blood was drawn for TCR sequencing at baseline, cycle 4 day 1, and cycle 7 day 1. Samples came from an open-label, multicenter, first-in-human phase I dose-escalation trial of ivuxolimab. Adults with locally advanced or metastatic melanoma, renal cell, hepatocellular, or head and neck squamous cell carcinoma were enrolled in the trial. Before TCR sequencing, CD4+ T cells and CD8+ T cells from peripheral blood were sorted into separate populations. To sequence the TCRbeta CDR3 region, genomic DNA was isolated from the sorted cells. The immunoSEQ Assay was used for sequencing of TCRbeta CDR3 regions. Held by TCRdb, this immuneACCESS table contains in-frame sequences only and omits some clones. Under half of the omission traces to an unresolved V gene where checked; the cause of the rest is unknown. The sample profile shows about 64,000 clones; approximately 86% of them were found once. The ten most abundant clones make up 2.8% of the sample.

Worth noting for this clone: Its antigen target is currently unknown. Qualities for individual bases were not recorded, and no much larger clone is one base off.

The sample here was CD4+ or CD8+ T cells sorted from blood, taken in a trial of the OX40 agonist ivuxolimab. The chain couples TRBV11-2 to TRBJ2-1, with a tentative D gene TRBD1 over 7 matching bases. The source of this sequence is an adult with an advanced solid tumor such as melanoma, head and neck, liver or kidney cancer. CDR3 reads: CASSSDRRGEQFF. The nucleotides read TGTGCCAGCAGCTCGGACAGGCGGGGCGAGCAGTTCTTC.